The source of this TCR beta chain is a study of identical twins. TCRdb reanalysed the 5' RACE reads using MiXCR and keeps one entry per CDR3 protein. Of 640,000 or so distinct CDR3 sequences listed, 5.5% to 7.5% were seen once; the top ten hold under 2%. This clonotype was seen only a few times. The sample was naive T cells sorted from blood. This sequence originates from a man between 18 and 35 years old in good health.

The CDR3: CASSLVGGLIEQYF. In DNA form, the CDR3 reads TGTGCCAGCAGTTTAGTCGGGGGTCTGATCGAGCAGTACTTC. The V gene is TRBV12-3 or TRBV12-4, the J gene TRBJ2-7; TRBD2 might be the D (6 bases). V was shortened by 1 base and J by 6 bases, with 13 bases between the two germline ends. This CDR3 is 14 amino acids long.